This TCR beta chain is drawn from a study of blood T cell repertoires in COVID-19. Study overall: Acute-phase and convalescent COVID-19 samples originated in the United States, Italy and Spain. The analysed material was cDNA or gDNA that came from T cells, B-cell-depleted T cells, or PBMCs.

This CDR3 spans 17 amino acids. Germline V gives CDR1 SSHAT, CDR2 FNYEAQ (reference sequence). Methods used by the authors: Amplifying reference gene primers gave estimates of nucleated cell counts. Only in-frame clones appear in the TCRdb table, and some are missing; sequencing was by immunoSEQ multiplex PCR. For V, J and clone size, that table is used; D and trimming come from the DNA. The table shows fewer than 25,000 clones, with 85% to 90% occurring only once. Note on this clone: The junction shows a germline mismatch at one end, possibly a read error.

Sequencing was performed on peripheral blood. The gene calls are TRBV7-7 and TRBJ2-3; D possibly corresponds to TRBD2 (7 bases). The source is a woman of 80 years or more with active COVID-19. The CDR3 protein is CASSLYVRGAGTDTQYF. The CDR3 DNA reads as TGTGCTAGCAGCTTATACGTTCGGGGGGCCGGCACAGATACGCAGTATTTT.